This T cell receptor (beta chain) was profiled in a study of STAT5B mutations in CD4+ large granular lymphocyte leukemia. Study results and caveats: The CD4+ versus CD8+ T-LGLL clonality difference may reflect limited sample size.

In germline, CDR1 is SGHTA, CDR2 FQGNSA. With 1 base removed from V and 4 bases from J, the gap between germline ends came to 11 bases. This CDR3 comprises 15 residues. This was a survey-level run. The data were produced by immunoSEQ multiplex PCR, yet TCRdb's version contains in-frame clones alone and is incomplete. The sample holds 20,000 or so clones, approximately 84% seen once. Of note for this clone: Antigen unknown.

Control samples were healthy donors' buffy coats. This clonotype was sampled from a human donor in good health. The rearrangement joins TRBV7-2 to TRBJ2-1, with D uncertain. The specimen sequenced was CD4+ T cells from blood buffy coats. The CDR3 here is CASSLGTVKYNEQFF. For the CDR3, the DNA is TGTGCCAGCAGCTTAGGCACAGTTAAGTACAATGAGCAGTTCTTC.